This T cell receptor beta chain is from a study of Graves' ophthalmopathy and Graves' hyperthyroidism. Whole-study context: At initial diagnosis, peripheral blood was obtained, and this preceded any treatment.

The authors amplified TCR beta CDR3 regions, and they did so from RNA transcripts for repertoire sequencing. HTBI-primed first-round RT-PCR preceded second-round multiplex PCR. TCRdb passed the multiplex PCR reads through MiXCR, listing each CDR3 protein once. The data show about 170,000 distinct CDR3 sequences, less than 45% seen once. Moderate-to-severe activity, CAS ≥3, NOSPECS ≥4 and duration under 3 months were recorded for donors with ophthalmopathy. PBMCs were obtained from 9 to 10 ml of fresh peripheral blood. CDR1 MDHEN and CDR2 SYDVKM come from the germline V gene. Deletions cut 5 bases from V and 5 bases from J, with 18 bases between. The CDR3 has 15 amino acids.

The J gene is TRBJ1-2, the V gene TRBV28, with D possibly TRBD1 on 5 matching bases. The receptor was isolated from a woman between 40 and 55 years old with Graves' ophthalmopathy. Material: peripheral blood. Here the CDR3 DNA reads TGTGCCAGCAGTCCCCTGAGGGAGGGGCATTATGGCTACACCTTC. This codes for CASSPLREGHYGYTF.